This T cell receptor (beta chain) comes out of a study of OX40 agonist ivuxolimab in advanced cancers. Study observations and caveats: Patients who responded partially at 0.1-3.0 mg/kg showed clonal expansion ranking among the lowest.

As regards this clone: Its antigen is not known.

The germline V gene has CDR1 MGHRA and CDR2 YSYEKL. With 0 bases removed from V and 6 bases from J, the gap between germline ends came to 10 bases. The CDR3 loop spans 14 amino acids. Produced via immunoSEQ multiplex PCR; TCRdb's table is partial and in-frame only. The table shows about 71,000 clones, with 90% to 95% occurring only once. This TCR was recovered from an adult with an advanced solid tumor such as melanoma, head and neck, liver or kidney cancer. The source was CD4+ or CD8+ T cells sorted from blood, collected in a trial of the OX40 agonist ivuxolimab. The genes are TRBV4-1 and TRBJ2-3; D is undetermined. The CDR3 DNA sequence: TGCGCCAGCAGCCAAGAGACTCCAACGGATACGCAGTATTTT. Its protein product is CASSQETPTDTQYF.